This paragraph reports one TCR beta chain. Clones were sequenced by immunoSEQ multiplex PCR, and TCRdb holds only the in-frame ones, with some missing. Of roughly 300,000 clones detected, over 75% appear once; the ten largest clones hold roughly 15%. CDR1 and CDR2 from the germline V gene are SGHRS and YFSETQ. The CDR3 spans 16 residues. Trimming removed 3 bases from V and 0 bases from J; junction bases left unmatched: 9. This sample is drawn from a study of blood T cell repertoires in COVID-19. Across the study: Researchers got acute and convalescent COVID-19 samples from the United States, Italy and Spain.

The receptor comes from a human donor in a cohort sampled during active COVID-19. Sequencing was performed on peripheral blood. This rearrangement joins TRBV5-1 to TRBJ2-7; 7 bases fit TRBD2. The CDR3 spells CASSSLSSGSSYEQYF. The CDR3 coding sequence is TGCGCCAGCAGCTCCCTTTCTAGCGGAAGCTCCTACGAGCAGTACTTC.